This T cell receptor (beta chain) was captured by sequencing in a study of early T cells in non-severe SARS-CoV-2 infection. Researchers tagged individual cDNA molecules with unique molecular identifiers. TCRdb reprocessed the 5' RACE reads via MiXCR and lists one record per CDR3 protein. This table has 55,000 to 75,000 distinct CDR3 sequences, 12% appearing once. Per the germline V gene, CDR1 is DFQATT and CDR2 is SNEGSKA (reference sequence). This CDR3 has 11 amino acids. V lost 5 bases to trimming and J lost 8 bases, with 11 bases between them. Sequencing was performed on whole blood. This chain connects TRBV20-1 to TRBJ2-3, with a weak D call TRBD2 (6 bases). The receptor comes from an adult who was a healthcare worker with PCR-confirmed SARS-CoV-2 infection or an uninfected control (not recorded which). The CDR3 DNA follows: TGCAGTGCTCCCCTCGGGGGTACGCAGTATTTT. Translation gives CSAPLGGTQYF.